These T cell receptor beta chains were read from a single sample in a study of blood T cell repertoires in COVID-19. Using immunoSEQ multiplex PCR, the repertoire was profiled, and TCRdb retains in-frame clones only, with some absent. The sample contains roughly 200,000 clones, about 90% of which appear only once. Sequenced sample: peripheral blood. The receptors derive from a man aged 45-60 years with acute or convalescent COVID-19. CDR3s leave out the opening cysteine and the closing phenylalanine or tryptophan. Fields, in order: clone size, CDR3 length, J gene, V gene, CDR3 protein. Size tells how often a clone was seen (once, few, many) or the class of an expanded clone, and some rows leave it out.

clone size: -; CDR3 length: 11; J gene: TRBJ1-2; V gene: TRBV7-2; CDR3 protein: ASSPGQDVGYT
clone size: -; CDR3 length: 11; J gene: TRBJ1-6; V gene: TRBV12-3/TRBV12-4; CDR3 protein: ASWSSYNSPLH
clone size: -; CDR3 length: 14; J gene: TRBJ1-2; V gene: TRBV5-4; CDR3 protein: ASSSRDRDFYYGYT
clone size: few; CDR3 length: 14; J gene: TRBJ1-4; V gene: TRBV15; CDR3 protein: ATSRAGTRGNEKLF
clone size: -; CDR3 length: 15; J gene: TRBJ2-7; V gene: TRBV11-2; CDR3 protein: ASSLARFASGKNEQY
clone size: -; CDR3 length: 14; J gene: TRBJ2-3; V gene: TRBV5-1; CDR3 protein: ASSLGSGIDTDTQY
clone size: -; CDR3 length: 13; J gene: TRBJ1-3; V gene: TRBV15; CDR3 protein: ATSRDLSSGNTIY
clone size: -; CDR3 length: 13; J gene: TRBJ1-6; V gene: TRBV7-9; CDR3 protein: ASSPRGRGSSPLH
clone size: -; CDR3 length: 11; J gene: TRBJ2-1; V gene: TRBV28; CDR3 protein: ASSLPGNNEQF
clone size: -; CDR3 length: 13; J gene: TRBJ1-1; V gene: TRBV7-9; CDR3 protein: ASSSDRTLNTEAF
clone size: -; CDR3 length: 10; J gene: TRBJ1-2; V gene: TRBV19; CDR3 protein: ASTPGLYGYT
clone size: -; CDR3 length: 15; J gene: TRBJ2-4; V gene: TRBV30; CDR3 protein: AWRADRGAVAKNIQY
clone size: -; CDR3 length: 15; J gene: TRBJ2-5; V gene: TRBV5-1; CDR3 protein: ASSPGGLAGIQETQY
clone size: -; CDR3 length: 13; J gene: TRBJ2-1; V gene: TRBV27; CDR3 protein: ASSPRLAGVAEQF
clone size: -; CDR3 length: 12; J gene: TRBJ2-1; V gene: TRBV27; CDR3 protein: ASSPRTGLWRKF
clone size: -; CDR3 length: 9; J gene: TRBJ2-7; V gene: TRBV27; CDR3 protein: ASSSSYGQY
clone size: many; CDR3 length: 16; J gene: TRBJ1-5; V gene: TRBV5-4; CDR3 protein: ASRHFSIGTDSNQPQH
clone size: -; CDR3 length: 16; J gene: TRBJ2-2; V gene: TRBV7-7; CDR3 protein: ASSLIPGQGEGTGELF
clone size: -; CDR3 length: 16; J gene: TRBJ2-2; V gene: TRBV28; CDR3 protein: ASSLGHSGRIDTGELF
clone size: -; CDR3 length: 13; J gene: TRBJ2-5; V gene: TRBV7-3; CDR3 protein: ASSLNSGQFETQY
clone size: -; CDR3 length: 13; J gene: TRBJ2-7; V gene: TRBV2; CDR3 protein: ASSSGLAGGVEQY
clone size: -; CDR3 length: 15; J gene: TRBJ2-2; V gene: TRBV4-3; CDR3 protein: ASSQGLAGVYTGELF
clone size: -; CDR3 length: 14; J gene: TRBJ2-6; V gene: TRBV28; CDR3 protein: ASSLRRVFGANVLT
clone size: -; CDR3 length: 16; J gene: TRBJ1-6; V gene: TRBV7-2; CDR3 protein: ASSPRVTALNYNSPLH
clone size: -; CDR3 length: 14; J gene: TRBJ1-3; V gene: TRBV7-9; CDR3 protein: ASRRDTGVSGNTIY
clone size: -; CDR3 length: 13; J gene: TRBJ1-2; V gene: TRBV28; CDR3 protein: ASSLSGVGGYGYT
clone size: -; CDR3 length: 10; J gene: TRBJ1-1; V gene: TRBV14; CDR3 protein: ASSRQNTEAF
clone size: -; CDR3 length: 13; J gene: TRBJ1-6; V gene: TRBV7-3; CDR3 protein: ASSRWTGKDSPLH
clone size: once; CDR3 length: 12; J gene: TRBJ2-7; V gene: TRBV27; CDR3 protein: ASSILPGTEEQY
clone size: -; CDR3 length: 13; J gene: TRBJ2-3; V gene: TRBV2; CDR3 protein: ASSVDREDTDTQY
clone size: -; CDR3 length: 10; J gene: TRBJ2-2; V gene: TRBV12-3/TRBV12-4; CDR3 protein: ASSFGSGELF
clone size: -; CDR3 length: 15; J gene: TRBJ1-6; V gene: TRBV5-5; CDR3 protein: ASSLVDRGPFNSPLH
clone size: -; CDR3 length: 12; J gene: TRBJ1-5; V gene: TRBV5-4; CDR3 protein: ASSLPGANQPQH
clone size: few; CDR3 length: 11; J gene: TRBJ2-5; V gene: TRBV9; CDR3 protein: ASSVALVETQY
clone size: -; CDR3 length: 13; J gene: TRBJ2-1; V gene: TRBV18; CDR3 protein: ASSPGLAAYNEQF
clone size: -; CDR3 length: 15; J gene: TRBJ2-1; V gene: TRBV4-2; CDR3 protein: ASSQETTSGLYNEQF
clone size: -; CDR3 length: 12; J gene: TRBJ1-3; V gene: TRBV28; CDR3 protein: ASSLRSSGNTIY
clone size: -; CDR3 length: 9; J gene: TRBJ2-2; V gene: TRBV28; CDR3 protein: ASGLTGELF
clone size: -; CDR3 length: 13; J gene: TRBJ2-7; V gene: TRBV10-3; CDR3 protein: AISSGRERTYEQY
clone size: once; CDR3 length: 11; J gene: TRBJ1-2; V gene: TRBV30; CDR3 protein: AWSGQGDYGYT
clone size: -; CDR3 length: 13; J gene: TRBJ2-3; V gene: TRBV4-1; CDR3 protein: ASSQERANTDTQY
clone size: -; CDR3 length: 14; J gene: TRBJ2-4; V gene: TRBV4-3; CDR3 protein: ASSQDGRVAKNIQY
clone size: -; CDR3 length: 12; J gene: TRBJ2-7; V gene: TRBV5-1; CDR3 protein: ASSGGALQSEQY
clone size: -; CDR3 length: 14; J gene: TRBJ2-2; V gene: TRBV7-3; CDR3 protein: ASSPMSRGNTGELF
clone size: -; CDR3 length: 11; J gene: TRBJ2-7; V gene: TRBV3-1/TRBV3-2; CDR3 protein: ASSQVLAYEQY
clone size: -; CDR3 length: 11; J gene: TRBJ2-3; V gene: TRBV20-1; CDR3 protein: SASRRHTDTQY
clone size: once; CDR3 length: 14; J gene: TRBJ2-4; V gene: TRBV4-2; CDR3 protein: ASSQDLRGNKNIQY
clone size: -; CDR3 length: 12; J gene: TRBJ1-2; V gene: TRBV11-2; CDR3 protein: ASSLDEGIYGYT
clone size: -; CDR3 length: 14; J gene: TRBJ1-5; V gene: TRBV4-2; CDR3 protein: ASSQGDTYSNQPQH
clone size: -; CDR3 length: 15; J gene: TRBJ1-3; V gene: TRBV10-3; CDR3 protein: AISESLDRRSGNTIY
clone size: -; CDR3 length: 11; J gene: TRBJ1-3; V gene: TRBV12-3/TRBV12-4; CDR3 protein: ASSLPPGNTIY
clone size: -; CDR3 length: 17; J gene: TRBJ1-6; V gene: TRBV3-1/TRBV3-2; CDR3 protein: ASSQVGASDGGIWSPLH